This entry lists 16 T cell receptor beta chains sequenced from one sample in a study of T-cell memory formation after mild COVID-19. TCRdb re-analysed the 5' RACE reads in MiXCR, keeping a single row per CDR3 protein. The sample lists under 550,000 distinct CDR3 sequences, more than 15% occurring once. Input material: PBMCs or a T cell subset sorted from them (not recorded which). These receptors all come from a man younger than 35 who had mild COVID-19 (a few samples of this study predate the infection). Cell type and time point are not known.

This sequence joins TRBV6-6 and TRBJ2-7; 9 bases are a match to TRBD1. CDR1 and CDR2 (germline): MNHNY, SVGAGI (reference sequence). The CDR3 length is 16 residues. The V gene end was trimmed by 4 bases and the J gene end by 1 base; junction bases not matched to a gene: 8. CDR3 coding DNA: TGTGCCAGCAGTTCCGTACAGGGGGCCCCATCCTACGAGCAGTACTTC. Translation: CASSSVQGAPSYEQYF.

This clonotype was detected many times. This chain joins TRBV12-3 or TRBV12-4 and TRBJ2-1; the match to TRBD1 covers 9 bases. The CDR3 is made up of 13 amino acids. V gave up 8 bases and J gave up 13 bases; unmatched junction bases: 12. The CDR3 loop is CASENRDRAHQFF. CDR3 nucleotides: TGTGCCAGCGAAAACCGGGACAGGGCCCACCAGTTCTTC.

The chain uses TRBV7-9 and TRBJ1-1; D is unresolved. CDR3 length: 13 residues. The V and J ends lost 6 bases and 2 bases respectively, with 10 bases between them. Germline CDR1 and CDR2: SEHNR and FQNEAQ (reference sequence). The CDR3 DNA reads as TGTGCCAGCAGACCAAATAGCAACACTGAAGCTTTCTTT. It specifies CASRPNSNTEAFF.

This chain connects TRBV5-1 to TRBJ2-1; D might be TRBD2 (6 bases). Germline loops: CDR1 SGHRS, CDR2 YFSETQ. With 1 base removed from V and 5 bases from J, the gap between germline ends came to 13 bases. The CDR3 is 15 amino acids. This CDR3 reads CASSLPGGLHNEQFF. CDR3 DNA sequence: TGCGCCAGCAGCTTGCCCGGGGGTCTACACAATGAGCAGTTCTTC.

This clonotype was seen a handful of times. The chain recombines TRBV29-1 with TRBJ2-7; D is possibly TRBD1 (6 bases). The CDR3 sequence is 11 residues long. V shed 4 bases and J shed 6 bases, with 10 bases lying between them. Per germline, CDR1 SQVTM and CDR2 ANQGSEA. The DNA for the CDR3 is TGCAGCGTTGCCCAGGGGACCGAGCAGTACTTC. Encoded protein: CSVAQGTEQYF.

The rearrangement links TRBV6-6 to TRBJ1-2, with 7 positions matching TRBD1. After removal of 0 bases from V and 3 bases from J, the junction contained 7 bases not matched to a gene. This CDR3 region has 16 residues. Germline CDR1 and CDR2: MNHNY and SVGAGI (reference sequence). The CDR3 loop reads CASSYSTWDSDYGYTF. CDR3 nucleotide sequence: TGTGCCAGCAGTTACTCGACCTGGGACAGCGACTATGGCTACACCTTC.

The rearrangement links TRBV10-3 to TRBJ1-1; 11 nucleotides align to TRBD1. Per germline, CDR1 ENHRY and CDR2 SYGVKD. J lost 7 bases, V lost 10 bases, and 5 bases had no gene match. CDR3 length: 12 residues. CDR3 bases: TGTGCCACCGGGACAGGGGGACTTGAAGCTTTCTTT. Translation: CATGTGGLEAFF.

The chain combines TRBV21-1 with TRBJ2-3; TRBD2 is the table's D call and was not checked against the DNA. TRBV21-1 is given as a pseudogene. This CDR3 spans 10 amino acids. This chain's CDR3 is CASSRRAQYF. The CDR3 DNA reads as TGTGCCAGCAGCAGGCGGGCGCAGTATTTT.

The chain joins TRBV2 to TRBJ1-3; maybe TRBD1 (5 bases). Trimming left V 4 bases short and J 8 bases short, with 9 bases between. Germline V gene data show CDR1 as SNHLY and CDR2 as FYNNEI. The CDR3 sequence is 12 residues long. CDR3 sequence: CASSVEGYTIYF. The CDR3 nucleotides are TGTGCCAGCAGTGTGGAGGGGTACACCATATATTTT. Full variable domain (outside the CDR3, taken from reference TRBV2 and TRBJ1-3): EPEVTQTPSHQVTQMGQEVILRCVPISNHLYFYWYRQILGQKVEFLVSFYNNEISEKSEIFDDQFSVERPDGSNFTLKIRSTKLEDSAMYFCASSVEGYTIYFGEGSWLTVV.

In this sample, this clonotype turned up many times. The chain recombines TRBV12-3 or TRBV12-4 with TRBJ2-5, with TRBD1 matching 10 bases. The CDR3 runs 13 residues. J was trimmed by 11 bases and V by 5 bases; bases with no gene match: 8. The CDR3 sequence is CASSRTGGKVQYF. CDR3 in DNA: TGTGCCAGCAGTCGGACAGGGGGTAAAGTTCAGTACTTC.

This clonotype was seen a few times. The CDR3 here is CATSDWDSNYGYTF. The CDR3 DNA sequence: TGTGCCACCAGTGATTGGGACAGTAACTATGGCTACACCTTC. This chain links TRBV24-1 with TRBJ1-2, with 7 bases fitting TRBD1. In germline, CDR1 is KGHDR, CDR2 SFDVKD. V lost 2 bases and J lost 1; bases outside the gene matches: 0. This CDR3 spans 14 amino acids.

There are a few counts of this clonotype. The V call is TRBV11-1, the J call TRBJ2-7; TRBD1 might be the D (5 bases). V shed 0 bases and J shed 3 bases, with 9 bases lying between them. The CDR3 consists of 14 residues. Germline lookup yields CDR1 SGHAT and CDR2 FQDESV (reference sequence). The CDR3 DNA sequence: TGTGCCAGCAGCTTAGCAGCAGGACACTACGAGCAGTACTTC. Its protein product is CASSLAAGHYEQYF.

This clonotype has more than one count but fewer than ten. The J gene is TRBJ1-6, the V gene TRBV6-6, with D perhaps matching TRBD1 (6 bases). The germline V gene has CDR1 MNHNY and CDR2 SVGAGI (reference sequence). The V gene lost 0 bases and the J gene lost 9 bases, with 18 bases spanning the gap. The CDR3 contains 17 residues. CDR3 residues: CASSYSTGQGWSSPLHF. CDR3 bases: TGTGCCAGCAGTTACTCGACGGGTCAGGGGTGGAGTTCACCCCTCCACTTT.

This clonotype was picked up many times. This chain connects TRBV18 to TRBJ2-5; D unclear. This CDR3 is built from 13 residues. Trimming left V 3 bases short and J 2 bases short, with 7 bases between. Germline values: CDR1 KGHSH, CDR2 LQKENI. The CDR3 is CASSPTAQETQYF. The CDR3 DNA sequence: TGTGCCAGCTCACCGACCGCGCAAGAGACCCAGTACTTC.

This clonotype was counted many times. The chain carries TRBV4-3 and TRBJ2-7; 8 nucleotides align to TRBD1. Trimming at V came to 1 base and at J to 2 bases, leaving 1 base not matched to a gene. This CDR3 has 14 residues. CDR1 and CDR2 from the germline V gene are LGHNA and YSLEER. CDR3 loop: CASSQGTGTYEQYF. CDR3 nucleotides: TGCGCCAGCAGCCAAGGGACAGGGACCTACGAGCAGTACTTC.

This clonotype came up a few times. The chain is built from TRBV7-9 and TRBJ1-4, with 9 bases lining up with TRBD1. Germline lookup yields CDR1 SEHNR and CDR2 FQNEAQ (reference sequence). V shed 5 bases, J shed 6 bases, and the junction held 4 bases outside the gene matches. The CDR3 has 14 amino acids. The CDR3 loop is CASSRTGVDEKLFF. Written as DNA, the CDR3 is TGTGCCAGCAGCCGGACAGGGGTGGATGAAAAACTGTTTTTT.